These T cell receptor beta chains were read from a single sample in a study of shared clonotypes between healthy human individuals. TCRdb keeps only in-frame clones here, not all; method: immunoSEQ multiplex PCR. The data show hundreds of thousands of clones, around 67% seen once. Sequenced input: memory CD4+ T cells sorted from blood. These receptors originate from a woman in her thirties in good health. Both conserved end residues are trimmed from each CDR3.

CDR3 protein | V gene
ASSPIAASVAF | TRBV5-5
ASSYAGLVTQDTQY | TRBV27
ASSVTGANVLT | TRBV2
ASSPHNYGYT | TRBV28
ASSFRDGGYEQY | TRBV18
ASSYNLGEASKPQH | TRBV4-1
ASSYSIAGVYEQY | TRBV6-5
ASSGRETEQF | TRBV25-1
ASSLSGASGNTIY | TRBV27
AWSADYSNYGYT | TRBV30
ARSLTGINQPQH | TRBV5-3
SVEDPDSGSYEQY | TRBV29-1
ASSSDGTVGTEAF | TRBV5-1
ASNQDRQNGYT | TRBV6-6
ASRDTRPTRNTIY | TRBV28
ASRAGLAVGNEQF | TRBV2
ASSAGTSGYNEQF | TRBV7-3
AWSPGTTSSYEQY | TRBV30
ASSFYTRISYNEQF | TRBV5-6
ASSLGGQGQETQY | TRBV7-9
ASSNGDGTDTQY | TRBV21-1
ASRSSGLGGYEQY | TRBV2
ASSLGAELNTEAF | TRBV5-1
ASSYANDRGRAEQY | TRBV27
SVAGLAGGRGDTQY | TRBV29-1
ASRIGGRGAGELF | TRBV2
ASSSQGIYEQY | TRBV5-6
ASSLVDSRNTEAF | TRBV5-1
ATDSNSGNTIY | TRBV6-1
AISEAEVRDQQF | TRBV10-3
ASSFGQFYGYT | TRBV28
ASSFQGALAGWNEQF | TRBV7-2
ASSLGVGYNEQF | TRBV7-9
ASSTYTGGSGNTIY | TRBV28
AISDQGQVGPQH | TRBV10-3
ASSEQGSGNTIY | TRBV19